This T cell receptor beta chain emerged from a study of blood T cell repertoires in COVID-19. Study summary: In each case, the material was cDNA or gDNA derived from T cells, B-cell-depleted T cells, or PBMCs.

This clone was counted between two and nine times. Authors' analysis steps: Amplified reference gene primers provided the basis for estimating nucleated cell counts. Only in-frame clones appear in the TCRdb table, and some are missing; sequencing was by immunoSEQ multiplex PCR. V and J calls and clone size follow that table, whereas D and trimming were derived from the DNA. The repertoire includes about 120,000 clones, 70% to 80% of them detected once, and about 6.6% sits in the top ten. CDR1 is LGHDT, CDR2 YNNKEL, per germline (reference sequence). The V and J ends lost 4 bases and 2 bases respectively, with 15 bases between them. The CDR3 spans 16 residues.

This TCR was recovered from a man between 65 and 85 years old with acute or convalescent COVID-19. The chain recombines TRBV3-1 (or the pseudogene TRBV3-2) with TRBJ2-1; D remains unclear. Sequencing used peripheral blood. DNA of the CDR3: TGTGCCAGCAGCCTCCTCAGACTCGCAACCTACAATGAGCAGTTCTTC. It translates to CASSLLRLATYNEQFF.